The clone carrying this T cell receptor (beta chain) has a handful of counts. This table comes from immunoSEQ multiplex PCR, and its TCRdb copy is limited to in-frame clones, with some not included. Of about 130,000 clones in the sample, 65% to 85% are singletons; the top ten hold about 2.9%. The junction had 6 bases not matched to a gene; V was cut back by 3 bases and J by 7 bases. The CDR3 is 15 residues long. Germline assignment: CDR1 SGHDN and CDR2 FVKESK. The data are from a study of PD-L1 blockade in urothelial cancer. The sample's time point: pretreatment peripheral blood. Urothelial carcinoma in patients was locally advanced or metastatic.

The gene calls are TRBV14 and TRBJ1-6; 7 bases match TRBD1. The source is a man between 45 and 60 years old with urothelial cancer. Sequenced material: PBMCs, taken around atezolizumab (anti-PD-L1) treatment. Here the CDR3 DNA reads TGTGCCAGCAGCCAGGAGGGGGCTAGGAATTCACCCCTCCACTTT. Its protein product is CASSQEGARNSPLHF.